What follows are 20 T cell receptor beta chains derived from one specimen sequenced in a study of blood T cell repertoires in COVID-19. Assay: immunoSEQ multiplex PCR; the TCRdb copy retains only in-frame clones and omits some. The table lists 180,000 or so clones, over 75% of them singletons, with 10% to 11% in the top ten. Input material: peripheral blood. Receptors were obtained from a human donor with active or convalescent COVID-19. The donor label of this sample is uncertain.

This clone has just a few counts. The gene calls are TRBV28 and TRBJ1-2; 10 bases line up with TRBD1. The V and J ends lost 4 bases and 2 bases, in that order; junction bases with no gene match: 1. This CDR3 is built from 14 residues. Germline lookup yields CDR1 MDHEN and CDR2 SYDVKM. The CDR3 here is CASSWTGGNYGYTF. CDR3 bases: TGTGCCAGCAGTTGGACAGGGGGAAACTATGGCTACACCTTC.

The J gene is TRBJ1-4, the V gene TRBV10-3; a weak D match, TRBD1 (5 bases). This CDR3 has 13 amino acids. The germline V gene encodes CDR1 ENHRY and CDR2 SYGVKD. V lost 10 bases and J 5 bases, leaving 14 bases between the germline ends. CDR3 coding DNA: TGTGCCAACACCTGGGGGGTCAATGAAAAACTGTTTTTT. Translation: CANTWGVNEKLFF.

J is TRBJ2-2 and V is TRBV6-6; a weak D match, TRBD1 (6 bases). V lost 5 bases and J lost 5, with 9 bases in between. The CDR3 extends over 13 amino acids. Germline CDR1 is MNHNY and CDR2 is SVGAGI (reference sequence). CDR3 protein: CASSTGSTGELFF. The CDR3 DNA follows: TGTGCCAGCAGTACAGGGAGTACCGGGGAGCTGTTTTTT.

The rearrangement joins TRBV7-6 to TRBJ2-1; no clear D gene. The V gene's germline CDR1 is SGHVS and CDR2 FNYEAQ. V was shortened by 1 base and J by 3 bases, with 7 bases between the two germline ends. The CDR3 spans 14 residues. The CDR3 nucleotides are TGTGCCAGCAGCTTAGTCGGTGGCTACAATGAGCAGTTCTTC. The encoded protein is CASSLVGGYNEQFF.

This clone was picked up one time. The CDR3 nucleotides are TGCGCCAGCAGCCTGGAGGGAGGGAACGAAAAACTGTTTTTT. This gives the protein CASSLEGGNEKLFF. V is TRBV5-1 and J is TRBJ1-4; D gene ambiguous. The CDR3 is made up of 14 amino acids. Germline loops: CDR1 SGHRS, CDR2 YFSETQ. Trimming stripped 4 bases from V and 8 bases from J, with 15 bases between. The full variable domain, in which reference TRBV5-1 and TRBJ1-4 provide the parts outside the CDR3, is KAGVTQTPRYLIKTRGQQVTLSCSPISGHRSVSWYQQTPGQGLQFLFEYFSETQRNKGNFPGRFSGRQFSNSRSEMNVSTLELGDSALYLCASSLEGGNEKLFFGSGTQLSVL.

V gene TRBV2 combines with J gene TRBJ2-7; possible D gene TRBD2, 5 bases. V was clipped by 0 bases and J by 3 bases, with 9 bases between them. CDR3 size: 14 residues. In germline, CDR1 is SNHLY, CDR2 FYNNEI. The CDR3 nucleotides read TGTGCCAGCAGTGAAGCGAGCGGCAGCTACGAGCAGTACTTC. Translating it yields CASSEASGSYEQYF.

The CDR3 protein is CASRPDRGSYEQYF. The CDR3 DNA reads TGTGCCAGCAGACCGGACAGGGGCTCCTACGAGCAGTACTTC. The chain carries TRBV7-2 and TRBJ2-7; TRBD1 aligns across 9 bases. This CDR3 contains 14 residues. The ends lost 6 bases at V and 0 bases at J; junction bases unmatched: 3. Germline values: CDR1 SGHTA, CDR2 FQGNSA.

The V gene is TRBV19, the J gene TRBJ1-4; D call uncertain. The CDR3 is 13 amino acids. The ends were cut back, 5 bases at V and 7 bases at J, with 11 bases in the middle. Germline V gene sequence: CDR1 LNHDA, CDR2 SQIVND (reference sequence). The CDR3 here is CASSLVSGEKLFF. Written as DNA, the CDR3 is TGTGCCAGTAGTTTGGTATCCGGTGAAAAACTGTTTTTT.

The sample holds a few counts of this clone. The chain links TRBV4-3 to TRBJ2-7, with TRBD2 matching over 8 bases. The CDR3 consists of 15 residues. Trimming cost V 5 bases and J 2 bases; bases outside gene matches: 8. The germline gives CDR1 LGHNA, CDR2 YSLEER. The CDR3 DNA follows: TGCGCCAGCAGCTCTTATACGGGGGGGGCCTACGAGCAGTACTTC. Its protein product is CASSSYTGGAYEQYF.

The rearrangement joins TRBV5-4 to TRBJ2-7, with 9 positions matching TRBD2. The germline V gene encodes CDR1 SGHNT and CDR2 YYREEE (reference sequence). V gave up 0 bases and J gave up 0 bases; unmatched junction bases: 7. This CDR3 contains 17 residues. CDR3: CASSLVRSSGNSYEQYF. CDR3 sequence (DNA): TGTGCCAGCAGCTTGGTGAGGTCTAGCGGGAACTCCTACGAGCAGTACTTC.

This rearrangement joins TRBV27 to TRBJ1-2; D is perhaps TRBD1 (6 bases). V dropped 10 bases and J dropped 8 bases, with 14 bases sitting between them. This CDR3 contains 11 residues. Germline CDR1 and CDR2: MNHEY and SMNVEV (reference sequence). CDR3 in DNA: TGTGCCACACAGGGTGACGGAGGCTACACCTTC. Its protein is CATQGDGGYTF.

This clone was seen a handful of times. The rearrangement links TRBV6-5 to TRBJ2-7; no firm D call. V shed 6 bases and J shed 6 bases, with 18 bases lying between them. Germline V gene lookup returns CDR1 MNHEY and CDR2 SVGAGI. The CDR3 spans 14 residues. The CDR3 DNA follows: TGTGCCAGCAGGAACCGAGACACCCTGGGCGAGCAGTACTTC. Amino acids: CASRNRDTLGEQYF.

CDR3 nucleotide sequence: TGCGCCAGTTCTTCCGGGACAGGGATCACAGATACGCAGTATTTT. Translation gives CASSSGTGITDTQYF. This chain uses TRBV5-1 with TRBJ2-3; TRBD1 matches 9 bases. Germline CDR1 and CDR2: SGHRS and YFSETQ. CDR3 length: 15 amino acids. Trimming at V came to 8 bases and at J to 2 bases, leaving 9 bases not matched to a gene.

The chain recombines TRBV19 with TRBJ2-3, with D maybe TRBD2 (7 bases). Per germline, CDR1 LNHDA and CDR2 SQIVND (reference sequence). This CDR3 has 17 residues. Trimming removed 3 bases at V and 4 bases at J, with 20 bases between. CDR3 bases: TGTGCCAGTAGTATCGGGCTGGGGGGGGGCCTCGCAGATACGCAGTATTTT. Its protein is CASSIGLGGGLADTQYF.

The rearrangement joins TRBV18 to TRBJ1-1, with D perhaps matching TRBD1 (5 bases). The CDR3 consists of 15 residues. Trimming removed 3 bases from V and 5 bases from J, with 16 bases in between. The germline gives CDR1 KGHSH, CDR2 LQKENI. DNA of the CDR3: TGTGCCAGCTCACCGCAACAGGTTTCTTCTACTGAAGCTTTCTTT. Its protein is CASSPQQVSSTEAFF.

The V call is TRBV3-1 (or the pseudogene TRBV3-2), the J call TRBJ1-2; D is unresolved. V gave up 3 bases and J gave up 3 bases, with 14 bases separating them. CDR1 LGHDT and CDR2 YNNKEL come from the germline V gene (reference sequence). The CDR3 contains 15 residues. This chain's CDR3 is CASSQLGKWDYGYTF. CDR3 bases: TGTGCCAGCAGCCAGCTAGGCAAATGGGACTATGGCTACACCTTC.

J is TRBJ2-7 and V is TRBV6-5; D might be TRBD1 (7 bases). V was shortened by 10 bases and J by 1 base, with 14 bases between the two germline ends. The germline V gene encodes CDR1 MNHEY and CDR2 SVGAGI. The CDR3 totals 13 residues. CDR3 sequence: CATRRDRSYEQYF. In nucleotides, the CDR3 is TGTGCCACACGGAGGGACAGATCCTACGAGCAGTACTTC.

The chain combines TRBV19 with TRBJ1-1, with D perhaps matching TRBD1 (5 bases). The CDR3 extends over 13 amino acids. V lost 9 bases and J lost 10, with 21 bases in between. CDR1 and CDR2 from the germline V gene are LNHDA and SQIVND (reference sequence). The CDR3 loop is CASRGHATSRAFF. For the CDR3, the DNA is TGTGCCAGCCGAGGACATGCCACCTCCCGAGCTTTCTTT.

This clone was counted once. The chain uses TRBV5-4 and TRBJ1-2; 7 bases match TRBD1. The ends lost 0 bases at V and 7 bases at J; junction bases unmatched: 9. Germline V gene lookup returns CDR1 SGHNT and CDR2 YYREEE (reference sequence). The CDR3 covers 15 residues. The CDR3 protein is CASSLGRGLILGYTF. CDR3 bases: TGTGCCAGCAGCTTGGGGAGGGGGCTTATTCTTGGCTACACCTTC.

The chain links TRBV28 to TRBJ1-4, with D possibly matching TRBD1 (5 bases). The CDR3 consists of 14 residues. Germline-derived CDR1 and CDR2 are MDHEN and SYDVKM. Between the trimmed V and J ends, which lost 1 base and 3 bases, there was a span of 6 bases. CDR3 coding DNA: TGTGCCAGCAGTTTATCACAGGCTAATGAAAAACTGTTTTTT. Amino acids: CASSLSQANEKLFF.